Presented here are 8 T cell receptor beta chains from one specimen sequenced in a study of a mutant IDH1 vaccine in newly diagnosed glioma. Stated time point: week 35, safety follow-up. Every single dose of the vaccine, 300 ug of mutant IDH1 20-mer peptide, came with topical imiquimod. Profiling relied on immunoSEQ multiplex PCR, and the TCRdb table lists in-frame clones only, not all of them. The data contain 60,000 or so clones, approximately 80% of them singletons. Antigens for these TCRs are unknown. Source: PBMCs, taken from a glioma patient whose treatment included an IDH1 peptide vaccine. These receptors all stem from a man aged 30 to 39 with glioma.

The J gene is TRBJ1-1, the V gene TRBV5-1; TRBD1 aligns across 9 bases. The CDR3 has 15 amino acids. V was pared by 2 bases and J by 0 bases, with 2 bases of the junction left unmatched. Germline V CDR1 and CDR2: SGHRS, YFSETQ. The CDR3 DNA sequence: TGCGCCAGCAGCTTTAGGACAGGGGTGAACACTGAAGCTTTCTTT. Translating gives CASSFRTGVNTEAFF.

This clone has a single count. Here the CDR3 reads CASSRYNRVSPLHF. CDR3 coding DNA: TGTGCCAGCAGCCGCTACAACAGGGTTTCACCCCTCCACTTT. The chain joins TRBV14 to TRBJ1-6; possible D gene TRBD1, 6 bases. The CDR3 consists of 14 residues. The V gene's germline CDR1 is SGHDN and CDR2 FVKESK. V shed 4 bases and J shed 9 bases, with 13 bases lying between them.

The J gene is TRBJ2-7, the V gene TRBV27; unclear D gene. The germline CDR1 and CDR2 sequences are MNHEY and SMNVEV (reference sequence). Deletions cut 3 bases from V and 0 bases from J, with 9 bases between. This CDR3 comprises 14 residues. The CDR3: CASSLTESSYEQYF. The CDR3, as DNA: TGTGCCAGCAGTTTGACTGAGAGCTCCTACGAGCAGTACTTC.

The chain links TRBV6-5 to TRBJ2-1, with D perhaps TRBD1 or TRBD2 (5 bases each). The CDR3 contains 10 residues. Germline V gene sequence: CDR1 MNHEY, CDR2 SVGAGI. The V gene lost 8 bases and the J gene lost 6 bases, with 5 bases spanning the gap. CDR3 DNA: TGTGCCAGCGGGGGCAATGAGCAGTTCTTC. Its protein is CASGGNEQFF.

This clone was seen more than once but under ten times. CDR3 sequence: CATSRWGVTEAFF. DNA of the CDR3: TGTGCCACTTCCCGATGGGGGGTCACTGAAGCTTTCTTT. This rearrangement joins TRBV19 to TRBJ1-1; tentatively, D is TRBD1 (5 bases). The germline gives CDR1 LNHDA, CDR2 SQIVND (reference sequence). Deletions cut 10 bases from V and 4 bases from J, with 16 bases between. CDR3 length: 13 amino acids.

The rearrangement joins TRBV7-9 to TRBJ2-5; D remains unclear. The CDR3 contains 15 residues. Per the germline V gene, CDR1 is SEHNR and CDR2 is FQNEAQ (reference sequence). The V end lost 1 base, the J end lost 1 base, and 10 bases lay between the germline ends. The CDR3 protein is CASSLGRLIQETQYF. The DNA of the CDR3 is TGTGCCAGCAGCTTAGGTAGACTTATCCAAGAGACCCAGTACTTC.

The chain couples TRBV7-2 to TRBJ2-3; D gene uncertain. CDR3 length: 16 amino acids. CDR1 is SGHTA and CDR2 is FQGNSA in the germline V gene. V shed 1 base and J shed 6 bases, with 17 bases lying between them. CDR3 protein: CASSLVGSGSVDTQYF. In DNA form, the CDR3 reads TGTGCCAGCAGCTTAGTTGGCTCCGGTTCGGTCGATACGCAGTATTTT.

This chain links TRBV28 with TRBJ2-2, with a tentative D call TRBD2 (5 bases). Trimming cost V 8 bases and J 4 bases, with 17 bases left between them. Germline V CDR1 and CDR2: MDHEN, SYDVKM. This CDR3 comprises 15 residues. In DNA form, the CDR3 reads TGTGCCAGCTTGTACCGGGGTTCTGGCACCGGGGAGCTGTTTTTT. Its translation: CASLYRGSGTGELFF.